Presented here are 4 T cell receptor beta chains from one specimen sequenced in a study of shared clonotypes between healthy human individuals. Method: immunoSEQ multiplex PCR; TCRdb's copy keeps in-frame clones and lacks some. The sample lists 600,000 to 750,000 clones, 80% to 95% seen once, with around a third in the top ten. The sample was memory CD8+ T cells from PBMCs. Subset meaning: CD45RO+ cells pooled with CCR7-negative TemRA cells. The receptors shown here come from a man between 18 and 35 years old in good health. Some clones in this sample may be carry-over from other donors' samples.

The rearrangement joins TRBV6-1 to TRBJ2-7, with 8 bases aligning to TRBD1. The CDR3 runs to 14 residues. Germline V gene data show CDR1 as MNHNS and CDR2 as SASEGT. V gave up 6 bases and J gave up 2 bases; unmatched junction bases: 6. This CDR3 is CASSSRGPTYEQYF. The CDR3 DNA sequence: TGTGCCAGCAGCTCCAGGGGGCCAACCTACGAGCAGTACTTC.

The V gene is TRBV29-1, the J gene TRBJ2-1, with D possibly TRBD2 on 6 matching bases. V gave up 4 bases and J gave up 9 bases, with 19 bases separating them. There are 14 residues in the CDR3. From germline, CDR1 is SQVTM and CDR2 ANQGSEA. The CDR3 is CSVGLPGVGGEQFF. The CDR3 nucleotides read TGCAGCGTTGGTCTACCGGGAGTGGGCGGTGAGCAGTTCTTC.

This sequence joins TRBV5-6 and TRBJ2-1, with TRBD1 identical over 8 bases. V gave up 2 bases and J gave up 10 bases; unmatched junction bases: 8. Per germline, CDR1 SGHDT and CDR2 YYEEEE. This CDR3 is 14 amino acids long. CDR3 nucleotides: TGTGCCAGCAGCTTCCCCAGGGGGCCGCGGGAGCAGTTCTTC. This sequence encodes CASSFPRGPREQFF.

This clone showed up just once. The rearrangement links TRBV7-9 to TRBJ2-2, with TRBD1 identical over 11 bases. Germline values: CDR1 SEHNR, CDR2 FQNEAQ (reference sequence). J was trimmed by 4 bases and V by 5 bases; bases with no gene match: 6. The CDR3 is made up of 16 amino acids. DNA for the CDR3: TGTGCCAGCAGCGGACTGGGACAGGGGGGCACCGGGGAGCTGTTTTTT. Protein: CASSGLGQGGTGELFF.